Here is one TCR beta chain with its context. Its antigen is still unknown. Only in-frame clones appear in the TCRdb table, and some are missing; sequencing was by immunoSEQ multiplex PCR. In the table there are about 160,000 clones, roughly nine tenths of which are singletons. This sample was taken from a study of cytomegalovirus exposure and HLA in healthy donors. The wider study: The same platform was used for the 110 or so validation repertoires as for the roughly 700 first-cohort repertoires, as reported in a later analysis. Overall study findings and caveats: A few of the chains that were CMV-associated were confirmed in vitro to be specific for CMV antigens. Cytomegalovirus status was reportedly diagnosed by the classifier with high sensitivity and specificity.

The CDR3 covers 16 residues. The sequenced sample was PBMCs. The V and J genes are TRBV21-1 and TRBJ1-1. TRBV21-1 is a documented pseudogene. The receptor was isolated from a woman aged 25 to 39 in good health and CMV-seronegative. CDR3 bases: TGTGCCAGCAGCTCACCGGGGGCTAGAATGAACACTGAAGCTTTCTTT. Its protein product is CASSSPGARMNTEAFF.